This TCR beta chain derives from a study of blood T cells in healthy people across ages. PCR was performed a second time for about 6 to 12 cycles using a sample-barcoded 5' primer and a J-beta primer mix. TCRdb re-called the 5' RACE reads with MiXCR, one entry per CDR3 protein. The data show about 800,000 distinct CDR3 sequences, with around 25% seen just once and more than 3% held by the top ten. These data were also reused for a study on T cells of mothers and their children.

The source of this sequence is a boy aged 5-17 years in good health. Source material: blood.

CDR3 in DNA: TGTGCCAGCAGTCTCGGAGGGGCGCTGGGCGAGCAGTACTTC. The encoded protein is CASSLGGALGEQYF. This rearrangement joins TRBV7-9 to TRBJ2-5; possibly TRBD2 for D (6 bases). The DNA end is a closer match to TRBJ2-7, so the J assignment may be wrong. The CDR3 covers 14 residues. Germline V lookup: CDR1 SEHNR, CDR2 FQNEAQ (reference sequence).